The present entry profiles one TCR beta chain with its context. The V gene's germline CDR1 is KGHSH and CDR2 LQKENI. The CDR3 contains 15 residues. Trimming left V 4 bases short and J 1 base short, with 14 bases between. Clones were read by immunoSEQ multiplex PCR, and TCRdb kept only the in-frame ones, dropping some. This table has 180,000 or so clones, 84% appearing once. The sample belongs to a study of blood T cell repertoires in COVID-19. Study as a whole: Specimens from acute and convalescent COVID-19 originated in the United States, Italy and Spain. T cells, B-cell-depleted T cells, or PBMCs provided the cDNA or gDNA that served as material.

This receptor was taken from a man aged 40-49 years who had recovered from COVID-19. The chain uses TRBV18 and TRBJ2-7; no firm D call. The sequenced sample was peripheral blood. CDR3 in DNA: TGTGCCAGCTCACACGGTCCGGTGGTATCCTACGAGCAGTACTTC. It is translated as CASSHGPVVSYEQYF.